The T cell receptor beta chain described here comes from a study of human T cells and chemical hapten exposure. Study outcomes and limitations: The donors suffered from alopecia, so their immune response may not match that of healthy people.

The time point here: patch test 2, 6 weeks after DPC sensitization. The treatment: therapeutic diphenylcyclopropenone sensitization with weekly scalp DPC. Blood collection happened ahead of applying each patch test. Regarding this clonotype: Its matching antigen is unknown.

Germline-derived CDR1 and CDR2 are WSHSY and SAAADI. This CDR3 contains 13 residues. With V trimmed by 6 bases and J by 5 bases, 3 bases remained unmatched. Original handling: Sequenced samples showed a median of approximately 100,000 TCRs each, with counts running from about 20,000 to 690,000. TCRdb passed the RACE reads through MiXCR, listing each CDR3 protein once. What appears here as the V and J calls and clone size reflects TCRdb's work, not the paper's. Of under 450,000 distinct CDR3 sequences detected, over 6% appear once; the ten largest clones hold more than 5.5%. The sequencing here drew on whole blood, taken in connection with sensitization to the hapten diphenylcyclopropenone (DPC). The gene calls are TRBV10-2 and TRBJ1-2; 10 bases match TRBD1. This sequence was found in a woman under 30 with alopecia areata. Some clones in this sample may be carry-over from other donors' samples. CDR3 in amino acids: CASRPGQGYGYTF. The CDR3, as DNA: TGCGCCAGCAGACCGGGACAGGGGTATGGCTACACCTTC.